This TCR beta chain stems from a study of T cell responses to AZD1222 COVID-19 vaccine. The method was immunoSEQ multiplex PCR; TCRdb's version includes in-frame clones alone and lacks a portion of them. This table has 180,000 or so clones, around 93% appearing once. This clone was seen a single time. Germline V gene data show CDR1 as SGHNT and CDR2 as YENEEA. The CDR3 consists of 13 residues. Trimming left V 3 bases short and J 1 base short, with 6 bases between. Sample: peripheral blood, taken 28 days after the second AZD1222 dose. The chain has TRBV11-3 and TRBJ1-1; the D is unclear. This clonotype originated in an adult who received the AZD1222 COVID-19 vaccine. In nucleotides, the CDR3 is TGTGCCAGCAGCTTTCGGGAGAACACTGAAGCTTTCTTT. This encodes CASSFRENTEAFF.